This T cell receptor (beta chain) was recorded in a study of post-analysis software for immune sequencing data. Study summary: The patients showed relapsing-remitting, secondary progressive and progressive-relapsing multiple sclerosis courses.

With 9 bases removed from V and 2 bases from J, the gap between germline ends came to 17 bases. This CDR3 comprises 14 residues. Germline loops: CDR1 SNHLY, CDR2 FYNNEI. Findings and limits, study-wide: Elevated frequency relative to controls characterized several TRBV segments in patients, TRBV5-6, TRBV5-1 and TRBV20-1 among them. Samples from one preparation batch, clustered by F measure, grouped strongly together. Diversity measured as normalized Chao1 was significantly lower in multiple sclerosis patients than in controls.

Prepared TCR beta cDNA libraries contained unique molecular identifiers. About 540,000 cDNA molecules were obtained from 1 to 10 million T cells. TCRdb reprocessed the PCR reads with MiXCR, giving one entry per CDR3 protein. The sample comprises roughly 400,000 distinct CDR3 sequences, roughly 38% of which are singletons, and approximately 7.6% rests with the top ten. About this clonotype: Its target is unknown.

The sequencing input was blood. The V call is TRBV2, the J call TRBJ2-7; tentatively, D is TRBD2 (6 bases). The sequence came from a girl aged 2-15 years with multiple sclerosis. The DNA of the CDR3 is TGTGCCAGAGGTGGGACGGGAGAACCCTACGAGCAGTACTTC. Its translation: CARGGTGEPYEQYF. The full variable domain, in which reference TRBV2 and TRBJ2-7 provide the parts outside the CDR3, is EPEVTQTPSHQVTQMGQEVILRCVPISNHLYFYWYRQILGQKVEFLVSFYNNEISEKSEIFDDQFSVERPDGSNFTLKIRSTKLEDSAMYFCARGGTGEPYEQYFGPGTRLTVT.